This is a list of T cell receptor beta chains from one sample in a study of blood T cell repertoires in COVID-19. The data were produced by immunoSEQ multiplex PCR, yet TCRdb's version contains in-frame clones alone and is incomplete. The table has some 180,000 clones, approximately 91% seen once. Input material: peripheral blood. These receptors all come from a man between 18 and 35 years old with COVID-19, enrolled during active disease. CDR3s leave out the opening cysteine and the closing phenylalanine or tryptophan. Not every row has a clone size; where given, it reads once, few, many or a size class.

V	J	size	CDR3
TRBV9	TRBJ2-2	NA	ASSVLRESYTGELF
TRBV4-3	TRBJ2-7	NA	ASSHPTGGVYEQY
TRBV5-8	TRBJ1-4	NA	ASRSLTGGYEKLL
TRBV2	TRBJ2-2	NA	ASRRSSGRKTGELF
TRBV5-6	TRBJ2-3	few	ASSFYPIRAGSTDTQY
TRBV5-4	TRBJ2-7	NA	ASSETSGAYEQY
TRBV5-1	TRBJ2-2	NA	ASSEWTSGTNTGELF
TRBV5-6	TRBJ1-6	NA	ASSYDFGGLSNSPLH
TRBV7-2	TRBJ2-7	NA	ASSFEAGYYEQY
TRBV13	TRBJ2-7	NA	ASSSGLASYEQY
TRBV7-2	TRBJ2-1	NA	ASSPYGEQF
TRBV14	TRBJ2-2	NA	ASSQARGISTGELF
TRBV7-2	TRBJ2-7	once	ASSLLAGGVYEQY
TRBV7-9	TRBJ2-1	few	ASSLSGGPLAGHLNEQF
TRBV9	TRBJ2-1	once	ASSTPAGTNYNEQF
TRBV5-4	TRBJ2-1	once	ASSLAGGLGNEQF
TRBV6-6	TRBJ2-5	NA	ASSYGGGRETQY
TRBV28	TRBJ1-1	NA	ASGLLGAWNTEAF
TRBV19	TRBJ2-1	NA	ASSIDRGSSPDPEQF
TRBV6-5	TRBJ1-6	NA	ASSYRMAENSPLH
TRBV29-1	TRBJ1-3	NA	SVQGPSGNTIY
TRBV5-1	TRBJ2-7	NA	ASTTRGGQGLGEQY
TRBV30	TRBJ2-5	NA	ACPFQETQY
TRBV28	TRBJ1-2	NA	ASSRTRGPYGYT
TRBV6-1	TRBJ2-1	NA	ASSEATSPVKQF
TRBV3-1/TRBV3-2	TRBJ2-5	NA	ASSQDFRLSGETQY
TRBV2	TRBJ1-3	NA	ASRDRFSGNTIY
TRBV4-3	TRBJ2-6	NA	ASSQDQGGANVLT
TRBV27	TRBJ1-1	NA	ASQGNTEAF
TRBV9	TRBJ2-3	NA	ASSVEGDSTDTQY
TRBV4-3	TRBJ2-1	NA	ASSLKPPRTGHNEQF
TRBV6-2/TRBV6-3	TRBJ2-1	few	ASSYSAGTSSYNEQF
TRBV9	TRBJ2-5	NA	ASSSRGGSVEETQY
TRBV29-1	TRBJ2-3	once	SDRLAGGPPDTQY
TRBV7-2	TRBJ2-7	NA	ASILSPPSVAGAYEQY
TRBV6-6	TRBJ1-5	NA	ASSEMTVSNQPQH
TRBV7-9	TRBJ1-1	NA	ASSIWGRAAEAF
TRBV6-5	TRBJ2-7	NA	ASSYSPGSSYEQY
TRBV2	TRBJ2-1	NA	ASRFSSGSYNEQF
TRBV6-6	TRBJ2-7	NA	ASRAAGAFYEQY
TRBV13	TRBJ1-6	once	ASSLGGSSYNSPLH
TRBV5-1	TRBJ2-7	NA	ASSWTVQGSEQY
TRBV15	TRBJ2-2	once	AHGANTGELF
TRBV3-1/TRBV3-2	TRBJ2-7	once	ASSQRARGLYEQY
TRBV24-1	TRBJ2-5	NA	ATSVEVEQTQY
TRBV24-1	TRBJ2-7	NA	ATSDHYRAYEQY
TRBV15	TRBJ2-7	NA	ATSRGTGPYEQY
TRBV7-2	TRBJ1-2	NA	ASRRTGKNGYT
TRBV5-5	TRBJ2-5	NA	ASSSPSGGTQY
TRBV7-3	TRBJ2-6	NA	ASGNTGVGHLLRSGANVLT
TRBV11-2	TRBJ1-5	NA	ASSLEGQVHQPQH
TRBV5-4	TRBJ1-6	NA	ASSLFRDRVSPLH